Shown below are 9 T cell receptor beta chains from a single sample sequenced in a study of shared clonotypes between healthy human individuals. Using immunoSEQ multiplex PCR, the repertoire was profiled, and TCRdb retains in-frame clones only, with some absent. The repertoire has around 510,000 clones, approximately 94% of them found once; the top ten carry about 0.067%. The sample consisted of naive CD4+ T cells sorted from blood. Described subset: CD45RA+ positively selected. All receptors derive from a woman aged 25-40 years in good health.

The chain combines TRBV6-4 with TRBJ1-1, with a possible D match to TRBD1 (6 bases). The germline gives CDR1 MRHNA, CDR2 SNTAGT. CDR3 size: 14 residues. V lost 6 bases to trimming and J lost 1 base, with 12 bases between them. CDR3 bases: TGTGCCAGCAGGAACACGGGACAGAACACTGAAGCTTTCTTT. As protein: CASRNTGQNTEAFF.

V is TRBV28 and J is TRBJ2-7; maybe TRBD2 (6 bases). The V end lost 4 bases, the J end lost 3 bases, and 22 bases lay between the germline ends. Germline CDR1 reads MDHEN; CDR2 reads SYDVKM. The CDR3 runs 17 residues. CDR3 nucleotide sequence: TGTGCCAGCAGTTCCGCCGGGGACTCGATAGGGTTCTACGAGCAGTACTTC. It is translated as CASSSAGDSIGFYEQYF. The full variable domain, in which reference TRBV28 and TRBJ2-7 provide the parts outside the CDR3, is DVKVTQSSRYLVKRTGEKVFLECVQDMDHENMFWYRQDPGLGLRLIYFSYDVKMKEKGDIPEGYSVSREKKERFSLILESASTNQTSMYLCASSSAGDSIGFYEQYFGPGTRLTVT.

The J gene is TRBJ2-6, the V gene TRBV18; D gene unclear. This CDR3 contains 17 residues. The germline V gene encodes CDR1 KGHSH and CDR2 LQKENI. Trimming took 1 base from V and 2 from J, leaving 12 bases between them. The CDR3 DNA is TGTGCCAGCTCACCACAGGAAATAATTACTGGGGCCAACGTCCTGACTTTC. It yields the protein CASSPQEIITGANVLTF. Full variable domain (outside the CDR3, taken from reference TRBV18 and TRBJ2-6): NAGVMQNPRHLVRRRGQEARLRCSPMKGHSHVYWYRQLPEEGLKFMVYLQKENIIDESGMPKERFSAEFPKEGPSILRIQQVVRGDSAAYFCASSPQEIITGANVLTFGAGSRLTVL.

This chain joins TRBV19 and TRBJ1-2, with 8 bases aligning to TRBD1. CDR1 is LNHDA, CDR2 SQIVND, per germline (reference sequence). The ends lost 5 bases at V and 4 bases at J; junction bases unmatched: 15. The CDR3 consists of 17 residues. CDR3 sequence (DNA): TGTGCCAGTAGTCTTGGACAGGGAGGACGGCGCGGCTATGGCTACACCTTC. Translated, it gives CASSLGQGGRRGYGYTF.

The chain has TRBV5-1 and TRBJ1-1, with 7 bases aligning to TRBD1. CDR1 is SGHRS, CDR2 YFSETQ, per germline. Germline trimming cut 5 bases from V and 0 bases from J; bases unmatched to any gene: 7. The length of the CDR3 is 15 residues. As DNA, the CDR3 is TGCGCCAGCAGACCTGATGGGACAGTGAACACTGAAGCTTTCTTT. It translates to CASRPDGTVNTEAFF.

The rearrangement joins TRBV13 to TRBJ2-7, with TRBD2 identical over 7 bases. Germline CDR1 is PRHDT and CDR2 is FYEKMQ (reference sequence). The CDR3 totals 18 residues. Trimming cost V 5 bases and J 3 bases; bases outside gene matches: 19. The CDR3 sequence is CASSPPFGRETKNYEQYF. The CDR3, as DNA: TGTGCCAGCAGCCCCCCCTTCGGGCGGGAGACAAAAAACTACGAGCAGTACTTC.

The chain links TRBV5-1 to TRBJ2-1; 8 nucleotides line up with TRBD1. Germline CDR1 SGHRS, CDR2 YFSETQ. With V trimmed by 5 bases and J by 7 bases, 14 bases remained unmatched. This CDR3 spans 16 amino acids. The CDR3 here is CASRGQAAQGWNEQFF. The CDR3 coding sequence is TGCGCCAGCAGGGGACAGGCGGCCCAAGGATGGAATGAGCAGTTCTTC.

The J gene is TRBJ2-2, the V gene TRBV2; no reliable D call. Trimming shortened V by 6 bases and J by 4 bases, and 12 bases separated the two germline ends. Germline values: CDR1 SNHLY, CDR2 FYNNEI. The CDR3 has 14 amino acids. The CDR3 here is CASRIRDVTGELFF. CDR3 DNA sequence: TGTGCCAGCAGGATAAGGGATGTCACCGGGGAGCTGTTTTTT.

Here the CDR3 reads CASTYTRGGSYNEQFF. The DNA for the CDR3 is TGTGCCAGTACCTATACACGGGGGGGCTCCTACAATGAGCAGTTCTTC. J is TRBJ2-1 and V is TRBV19; TRBD2 aligns across 8 bases. This CDR3 spans 16 amino acids. Trimming at V came to 7 bases and at J to 0 bases, leaving 8 bases not matched to a gene. CDR1 and CDR2 from the germline V gene are LNHDA and SQIVND (reference sequence).